One TCR beta chain is described in this entry. Its antigen is not known. This sample is part of a study of monozygotic twins with inflammatory bowel disease. Study-wide findings and caveats: Support for any single strong IBD-associated signal or clonotype was not found. Repertoire similarity was not found to differ between concordant and discordant twins, possibly from limited power.

Making each TCR library took roughly 3,400 ng of total RNA. TCRdb reprocessed the 5' RACE reads, keeping one entry per CDR3 protein, no DNA. The table for this sample gives about 380,000 distinct CDR3 sequences. The sequence was obtained from a human donor with ulcerative colitis or Crohn's disease, or a healthy co-twin of an affected twin (not recorded which). The sequenced sample was blood.

CDR3: CASRPDRLRNQPQHF. The chain uses TRBV19 and TRBJ1-5; without DNA, the TCRdb call of TRBD1 cannot be checked. There are 15 residues in the CDR3. Germline V gene lookup returns CDR1 LNHDA and CDR2 SQIVND (reference sequence).